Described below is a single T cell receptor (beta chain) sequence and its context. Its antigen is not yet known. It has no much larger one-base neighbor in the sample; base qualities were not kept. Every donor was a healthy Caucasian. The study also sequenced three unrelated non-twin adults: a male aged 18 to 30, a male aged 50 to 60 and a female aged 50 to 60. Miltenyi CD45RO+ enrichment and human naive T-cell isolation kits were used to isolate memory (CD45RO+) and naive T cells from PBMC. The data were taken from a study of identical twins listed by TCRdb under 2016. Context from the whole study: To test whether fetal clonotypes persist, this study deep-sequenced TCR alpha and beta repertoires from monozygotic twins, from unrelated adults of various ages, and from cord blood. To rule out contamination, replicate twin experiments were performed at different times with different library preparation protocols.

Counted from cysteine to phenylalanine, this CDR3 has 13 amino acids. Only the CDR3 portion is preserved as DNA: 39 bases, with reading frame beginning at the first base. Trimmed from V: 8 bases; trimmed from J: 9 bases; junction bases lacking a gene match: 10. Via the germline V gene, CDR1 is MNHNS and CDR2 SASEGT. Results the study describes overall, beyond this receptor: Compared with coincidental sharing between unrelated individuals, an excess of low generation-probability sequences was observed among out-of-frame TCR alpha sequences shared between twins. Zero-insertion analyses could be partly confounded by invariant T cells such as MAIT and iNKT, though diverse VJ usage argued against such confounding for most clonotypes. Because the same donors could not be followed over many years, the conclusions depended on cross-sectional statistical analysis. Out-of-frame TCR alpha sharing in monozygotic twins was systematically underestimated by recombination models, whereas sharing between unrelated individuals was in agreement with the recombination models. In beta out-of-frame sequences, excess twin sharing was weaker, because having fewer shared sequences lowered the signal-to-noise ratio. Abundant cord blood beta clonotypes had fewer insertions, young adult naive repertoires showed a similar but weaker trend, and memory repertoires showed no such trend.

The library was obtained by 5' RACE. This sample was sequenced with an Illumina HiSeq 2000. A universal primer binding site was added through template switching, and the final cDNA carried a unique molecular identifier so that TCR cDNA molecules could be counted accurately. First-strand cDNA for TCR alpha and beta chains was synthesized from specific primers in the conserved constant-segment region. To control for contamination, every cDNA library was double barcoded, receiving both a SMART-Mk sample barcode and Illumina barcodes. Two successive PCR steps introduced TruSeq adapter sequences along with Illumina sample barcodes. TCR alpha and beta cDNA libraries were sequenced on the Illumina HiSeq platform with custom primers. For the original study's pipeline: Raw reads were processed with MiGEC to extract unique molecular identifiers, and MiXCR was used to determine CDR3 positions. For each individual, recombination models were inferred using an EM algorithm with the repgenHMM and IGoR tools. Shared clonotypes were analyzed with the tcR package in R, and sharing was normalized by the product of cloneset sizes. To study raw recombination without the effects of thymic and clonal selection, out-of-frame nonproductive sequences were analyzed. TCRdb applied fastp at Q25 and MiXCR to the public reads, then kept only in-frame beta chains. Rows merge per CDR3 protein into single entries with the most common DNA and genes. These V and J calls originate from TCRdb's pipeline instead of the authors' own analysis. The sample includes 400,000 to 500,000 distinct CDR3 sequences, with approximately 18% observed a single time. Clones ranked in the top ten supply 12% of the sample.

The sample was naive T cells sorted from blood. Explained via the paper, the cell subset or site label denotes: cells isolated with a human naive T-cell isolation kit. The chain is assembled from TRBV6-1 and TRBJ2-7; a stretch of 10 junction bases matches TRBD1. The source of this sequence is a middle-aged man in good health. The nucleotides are TGTGCCAGCGGCAAGGGGACAGGGGCGTCGCAGTACTTC. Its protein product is CASGKGTGASQYF.